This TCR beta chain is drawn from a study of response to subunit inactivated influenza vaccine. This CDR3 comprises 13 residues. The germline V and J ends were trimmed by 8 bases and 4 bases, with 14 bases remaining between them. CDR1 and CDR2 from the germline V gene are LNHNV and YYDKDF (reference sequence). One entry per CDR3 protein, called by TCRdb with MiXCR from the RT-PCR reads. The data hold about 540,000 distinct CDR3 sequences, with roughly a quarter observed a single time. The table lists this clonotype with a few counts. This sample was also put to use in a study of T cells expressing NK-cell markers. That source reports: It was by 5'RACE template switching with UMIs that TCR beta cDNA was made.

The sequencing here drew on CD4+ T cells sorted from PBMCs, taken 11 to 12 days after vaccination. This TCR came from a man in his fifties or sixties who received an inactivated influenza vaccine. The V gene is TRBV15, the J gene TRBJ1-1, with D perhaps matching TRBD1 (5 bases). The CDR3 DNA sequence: TGTGCCACCGGGGGAGACACTCTCACTGAAGCTTTCTTT. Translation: CATGGDTLTEAFF.